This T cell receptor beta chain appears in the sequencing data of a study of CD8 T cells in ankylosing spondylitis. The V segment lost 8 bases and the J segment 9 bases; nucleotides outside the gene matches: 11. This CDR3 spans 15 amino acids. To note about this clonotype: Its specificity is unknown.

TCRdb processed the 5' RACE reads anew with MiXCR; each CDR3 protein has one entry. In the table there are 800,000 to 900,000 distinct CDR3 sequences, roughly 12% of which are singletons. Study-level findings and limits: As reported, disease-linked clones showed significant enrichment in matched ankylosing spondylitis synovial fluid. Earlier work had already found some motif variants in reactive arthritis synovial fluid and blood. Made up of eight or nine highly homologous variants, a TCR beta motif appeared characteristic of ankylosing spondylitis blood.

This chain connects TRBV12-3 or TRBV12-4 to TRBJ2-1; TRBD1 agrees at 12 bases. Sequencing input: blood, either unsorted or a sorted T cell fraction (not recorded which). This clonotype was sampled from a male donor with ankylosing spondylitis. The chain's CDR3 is CASLRMGTGGAEQFF. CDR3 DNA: TGTGCCAGCCTCAGGATGGGGACAGGGGGCGCTGAGCAGTTCTTC.